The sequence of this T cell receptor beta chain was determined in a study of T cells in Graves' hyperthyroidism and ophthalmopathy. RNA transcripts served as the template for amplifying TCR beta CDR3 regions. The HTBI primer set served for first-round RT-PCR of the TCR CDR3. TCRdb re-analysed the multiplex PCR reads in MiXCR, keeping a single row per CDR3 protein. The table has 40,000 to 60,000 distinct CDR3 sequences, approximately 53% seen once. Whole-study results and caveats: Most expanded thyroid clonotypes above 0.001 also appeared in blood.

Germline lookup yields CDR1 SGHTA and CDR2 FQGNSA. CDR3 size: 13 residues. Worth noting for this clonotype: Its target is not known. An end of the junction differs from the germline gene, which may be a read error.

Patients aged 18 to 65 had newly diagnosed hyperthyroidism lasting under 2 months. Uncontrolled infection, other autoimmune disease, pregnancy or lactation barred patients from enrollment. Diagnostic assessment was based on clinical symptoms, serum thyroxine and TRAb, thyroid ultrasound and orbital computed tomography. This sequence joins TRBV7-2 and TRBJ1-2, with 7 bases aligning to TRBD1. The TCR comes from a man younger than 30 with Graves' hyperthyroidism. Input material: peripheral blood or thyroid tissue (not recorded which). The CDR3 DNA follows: TGTGCCAACAGCCTCGGTACAGGGGATGGCTACACCTTC. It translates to CANSLGTGDGYTF.